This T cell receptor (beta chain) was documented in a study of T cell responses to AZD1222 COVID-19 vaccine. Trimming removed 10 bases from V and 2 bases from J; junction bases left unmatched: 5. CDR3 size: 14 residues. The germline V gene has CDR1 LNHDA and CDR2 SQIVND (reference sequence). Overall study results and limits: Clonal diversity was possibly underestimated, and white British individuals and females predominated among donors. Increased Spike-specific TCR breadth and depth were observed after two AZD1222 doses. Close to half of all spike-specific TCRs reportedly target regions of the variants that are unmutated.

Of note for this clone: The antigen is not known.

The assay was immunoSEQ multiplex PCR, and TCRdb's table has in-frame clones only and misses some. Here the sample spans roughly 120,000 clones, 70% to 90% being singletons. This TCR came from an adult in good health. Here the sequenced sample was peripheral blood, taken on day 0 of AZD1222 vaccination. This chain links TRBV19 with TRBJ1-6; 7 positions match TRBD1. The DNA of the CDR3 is TGTGCCACCCGGACAGGCGCCTATAATTCACCCCTCCACTTT. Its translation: CATRTGAYNSPLHF.